One T cell receptor (beta chain) is described in this entry. The antigen is undetermined. This record belongs to a study of cytomegalovirus exposure and HLA in healthy donors. Study at large: One earlier analysis, a look at 150 million to 200 million T cells, found some 110 million unique TCR beta sequences.

Germline values: CDR1 LNHDA, CDR2 SQIVND (reference sequence). V gave up 7 bases and J gave up 4 bases; unmatched junction bases: 6. This CDR3 is 13 amino acids long. With 60 Vbeta and 13 Jbeta primers, the PCR was carried out. Libraries were prepared by immunoSEQ multiplex PCR; TCRdb keeps only in-frame clonotypes and omits some of them. This repertoire includes roughly 190,000 clones. Despite likely unrecorded immune exposures, the donors were nominally healthy at the time of sampling. General study findings and limits: A later analysis appeared to link common viral pathogens to several of the most significant clusters.

V and J are TRBV19 and TRBJ1-2; 7 bases line up with TRBD1. The sequenced material came from PBMCs. The receptor was isolated from a man aged 25 to 40 in good health and CMV-seronegative. This CDR3 is CASTPGQPYGYTF. CDR3 bases: TGTGCCAGTACCCCGGGACAGCCCTATGGCTACACCTTC.